This T cell receptor beta chain was recorded in a study of CD8+ T cells in alopecia areata. Notes on the study in general: Between patients, shared TCR sequences were less clear than in mice. This was possibly due in part to HLA diversity in the patient population.

The CDR3 length is 14 residues. J lost 2 bases, V lost 6 bases, and 4 bases had no gene match. Germline V lookup: CDR1 MGHDK, CDR2 SYGVNS. The authors extracted RNA and reverse transcribed it into cDNA as the sequencing template. The data were produced by immunoSEQ multiplex PCR, yet TCRdb's version contains in-frame clones alone and is incomplete. This sample yields roughly 92,000 clones, of which around three quarters are seen a single time; roughly 17% belongs to the top ten. Treatment indicated: oral pan-JAK inhibitor, 5-10 mg twice daily. This clone was found a few times. The antigen is not known.

This chain links TRBV25-1 with TRBJ1-2, with 9 bases identical to TRBD1. The sequence was obtained from a human donor with alopecia areata. Sequences were derived from CD8+ T cells sorted from blood, sampled at week 44, from a patient treated with tofacitinib. The CDR3 region has the DNA TGTGCCAGCAGCCTGACAGGGGGAAACTATGGCTACACCTTC. Protein: CASSLTGGNYGYTF.